The subject of this entry is one T cell receptor (beta chain). In germline, CDR1 is SNHLY, CDR2 FYNNEI. J was trimmed by 3 bases and V by 2 bases; bases with no gene match: 9. CDR3 length: 17 residues. TCRdb's copy holds only in-frame clones and misses some; the assay was immunoSEQ multiplex PCR. The sample has roughly 70,000 clones, about 94% seen once; the top ten hold roughly 0.37%. The entry originates in a study of technical replicates of blood from several donors. The source is a human donor in good health. The chain carries TRBV2 and TRBJ2-2, with 7 nucleotides matching TRBD2. The specimen sequenced was T cells isolated from PBMCs. As DNA, the CDR3 is TGTGCCAGCAGTGAAAGCTTTCGACTAGCAGACACCGGGGAGCTGTTTTTT. Its protein product is CASSESFRLADTGELFF.